Reported below is one T cell receptor beta chain. Its antigen is as yet unknown. Trimming cost V 0 bases and J 6 bases, with 10 bases left between them. The germline V gene encodes CDR1 SGHKS and CDR2 YYEKEE (reference sequence). The CDR3 totals 14 residues. TCRdb's copy holds only in-frame clones and misses some; the assay was immunoSEQ multiplex PCR. This table has about 120,000 clones, 88% appearing once. This sample was included in a study of T cell responses to AZD1222 COVID-19 vaccine. Pooled in the analysis were second doses at about 4 or about 12 weeks. Whole-study results and caveats: Spike as a whole was targeted by vaccine-associated CD4 TCRs, dominant at 160-218 and 743-854. Among the donors, most were white British and more were female, and clonal diversity was possibly underestimated. All repertoire sampling was performed exclusively after the peak T cell response.

The sample here was peripheral blood, taken 28 days after the second AZD1222 dose. The receptor was derived from an adult who received the AZD1222 COVID-19 vaccine. The chain links TRBV5-5 to TRBJ1-5; D uncertain. CDR3 amino acids: CASSLGMGGQPQHF. In nucleotides, the CDR3 is TGTGCCAGCAGCTTGGGGATGGGAGGTCAGCCCCAGCATTTT.